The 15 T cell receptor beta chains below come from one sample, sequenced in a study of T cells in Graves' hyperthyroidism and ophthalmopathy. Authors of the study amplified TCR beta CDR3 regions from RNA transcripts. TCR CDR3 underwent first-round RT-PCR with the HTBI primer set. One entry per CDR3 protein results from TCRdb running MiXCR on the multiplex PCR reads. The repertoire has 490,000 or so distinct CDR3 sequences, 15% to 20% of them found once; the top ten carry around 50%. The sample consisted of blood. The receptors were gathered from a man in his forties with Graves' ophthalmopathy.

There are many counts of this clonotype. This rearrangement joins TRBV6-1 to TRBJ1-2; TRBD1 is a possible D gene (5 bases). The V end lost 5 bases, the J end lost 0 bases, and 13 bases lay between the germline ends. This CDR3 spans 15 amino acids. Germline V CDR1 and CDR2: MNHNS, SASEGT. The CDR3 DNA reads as TGTGCCAGCAGTCAGACGGGGCAGACTAACTATGGCTACACCTTC. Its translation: CASSQTGQTNYGYTF.

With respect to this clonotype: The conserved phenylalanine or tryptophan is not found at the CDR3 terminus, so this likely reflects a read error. CDR3 region: CASSRRQRLPLHV. CDR3 DNA sequence: TGTGCCAGCAGCCGACGGCAGAGACTACCCCTCCACGTT. The chain joins TRBV12-3 or TRBV12-4 to TRBJ1-6; D remains unclear. The V end was cut by 6 bases, the J end by 12 bases, with 15 bases between. There are 13 residues in the CDR3.

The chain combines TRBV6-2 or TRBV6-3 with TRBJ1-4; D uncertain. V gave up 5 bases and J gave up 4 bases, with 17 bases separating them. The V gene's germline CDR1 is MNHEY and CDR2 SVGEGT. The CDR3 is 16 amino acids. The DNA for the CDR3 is TGTGCCAGCAGTCCCCCACCCGGACGGGTTAATGAAAAACTGTTTTTT. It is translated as CASSPPPGRVNEKLFF.

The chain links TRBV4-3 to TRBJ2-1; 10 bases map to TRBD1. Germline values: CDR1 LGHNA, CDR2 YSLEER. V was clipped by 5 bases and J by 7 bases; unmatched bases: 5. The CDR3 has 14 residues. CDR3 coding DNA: TGCGCCAGCAGCTACGGACAGGGGGGTAATGAGCAGTTCTTC. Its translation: CASSYGQGGNEQFF.

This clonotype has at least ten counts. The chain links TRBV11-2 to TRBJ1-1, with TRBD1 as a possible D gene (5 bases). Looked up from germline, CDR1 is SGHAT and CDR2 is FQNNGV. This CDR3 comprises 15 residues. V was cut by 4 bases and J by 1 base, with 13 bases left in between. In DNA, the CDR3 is TGTGCCAGCAGCTCGGGGGGGGGTAAGAACACTGAAGCTTTCTTT. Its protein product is CASSSGGGKNTEAFF.

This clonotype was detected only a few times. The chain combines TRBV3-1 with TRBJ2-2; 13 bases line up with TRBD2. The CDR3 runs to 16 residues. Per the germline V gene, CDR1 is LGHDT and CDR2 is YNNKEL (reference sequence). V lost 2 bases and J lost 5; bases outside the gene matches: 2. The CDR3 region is CASSQLTSGRTGELFF. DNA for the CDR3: TGTGCCAGCAGCCAACTGACTAGCGGGAGGACCGGGGAGCTGTTTTTT.

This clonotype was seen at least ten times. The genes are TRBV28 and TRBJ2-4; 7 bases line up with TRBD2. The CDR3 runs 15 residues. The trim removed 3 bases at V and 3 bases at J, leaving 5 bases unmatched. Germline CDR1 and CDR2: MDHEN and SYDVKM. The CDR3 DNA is TGTGCCAGCAGTTTCCGGGGGGTCGGCAAAAACATTCAGTACTTC. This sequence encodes CASSFRGVGKNIQYF.

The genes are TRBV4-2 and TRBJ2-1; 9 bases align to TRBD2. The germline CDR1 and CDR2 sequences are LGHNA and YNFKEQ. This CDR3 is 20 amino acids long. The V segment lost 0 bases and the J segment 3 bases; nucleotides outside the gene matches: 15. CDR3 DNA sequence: TGTGCCAGCAGCCAAGATTCTTTATGGGCGGCTAGCGGGAACTACAATGAGCAGTTCTTC. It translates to CASSQDSLWAASGNYNEQFF.

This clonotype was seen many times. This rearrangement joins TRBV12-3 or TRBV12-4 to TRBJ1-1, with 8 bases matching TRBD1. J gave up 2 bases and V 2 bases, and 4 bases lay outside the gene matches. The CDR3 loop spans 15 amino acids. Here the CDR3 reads CASSLITGGNTEAFF. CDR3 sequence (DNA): TGTGCCAGCAGTTTAATTACAGGGGGAAACACTGAAGCTTTCTTT.

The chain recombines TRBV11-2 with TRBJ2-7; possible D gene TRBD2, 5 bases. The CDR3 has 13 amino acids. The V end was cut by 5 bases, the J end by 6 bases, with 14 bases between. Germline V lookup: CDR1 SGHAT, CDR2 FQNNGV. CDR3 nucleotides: TGTGCCAGCAGCCCACCTAGCTTTAGCGAGCAGTACTTC. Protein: CASSPPSFSEQYF. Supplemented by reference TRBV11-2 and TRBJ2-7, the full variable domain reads EAGVAQSPRYKIIEKRQSVAFWCNPISGHATLYWYQQILGQGPKLLIQFQNNGVVDDSQLPKDRFSAERLKGVDSTLKIQPAKLEDSAVYLCASSPPSFSEQYFGPGTRLTVT.

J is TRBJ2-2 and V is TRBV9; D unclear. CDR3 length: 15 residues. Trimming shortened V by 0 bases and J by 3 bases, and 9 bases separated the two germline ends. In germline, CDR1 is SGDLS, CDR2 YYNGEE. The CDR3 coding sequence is TGTGCCAGCAGCGTAGCTGAAGGACACACCGGGGAGCTGTTTTTT. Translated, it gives CASSVAEGHTGELFF.

The CDR3 spells CASSVLVVDEQFF. For the CDR3, the DNA is TGTGCCAGCAGCGTTCTAGTTGTGGATGAGCAGTTCTTC. The chain employs TRBV9 and TRBJ2-1, with D unclear. The CDR3 is 13 residues long. V lost 2 bases to trimming and J lost 8 bases, with 11 bases between them. Per the germline V gene, CDR1 is SGDLS and CDR2 is YYNGEE.

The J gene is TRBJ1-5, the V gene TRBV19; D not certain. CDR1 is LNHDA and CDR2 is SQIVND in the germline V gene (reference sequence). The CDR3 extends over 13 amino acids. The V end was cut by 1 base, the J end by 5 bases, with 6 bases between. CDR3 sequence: CASSIGSYQPQHF. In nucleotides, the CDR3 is TGTGCCAGTAGTATAGGCAGTTATCAGCCCCAGCATTTT.

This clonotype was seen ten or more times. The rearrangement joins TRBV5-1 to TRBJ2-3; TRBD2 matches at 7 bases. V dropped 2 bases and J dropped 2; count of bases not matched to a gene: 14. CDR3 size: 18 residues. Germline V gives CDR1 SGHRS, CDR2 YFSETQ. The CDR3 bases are TGCGCCAGCAGCTTAAGTGCTAGCGGTTTAAGGAACACAGATACGCAGTATTTT. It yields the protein CASSLSASGLRNTDTQYF.

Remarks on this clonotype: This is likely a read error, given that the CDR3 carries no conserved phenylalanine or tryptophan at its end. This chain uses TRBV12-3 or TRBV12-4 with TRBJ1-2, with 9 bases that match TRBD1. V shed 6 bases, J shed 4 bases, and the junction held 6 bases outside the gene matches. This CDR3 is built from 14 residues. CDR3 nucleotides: TGTGCCAGCAGCCCAACAGGGGGCGGCTATGGCTACACCCTC. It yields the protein CASSPTGGGYGYTL.